The clone carrying this TCR beta chain has a handful of counts. Produced via immunoSEQ multiplex PCR; TCRdb's table is partial and in-frame only. Of approximately 270,000 clones in the sample, about 86% were seen once. The record originates from a study of cytomegalovirus exposure and HLA in healthy donors. Trimming stripped 3 bases from V and 3 bases from J, with 11 bases between. Germline CDR1 reads MGHRA; CDR2 reads YSYEKL. CDR3 length: 14 residues. This receptor was identified in a woman aged 18-29 years in good health and CMV-seronegative. Input material: PBMCs. The genes are TRBV4-1 and TRBJ1-2; D is ambiguous. CDR3: CASSQYLGDYGYTF. CDR3 DNA: TGCGCCAGCAGCCAGTATCTGGGCGACTATGGCTACACCTTC.